The following is a T cell receptor (beta chain) sequence with its context. Its specificity is unknown. With 3 bases removed from V and 7 bases from J, the gap between germline ends came to 15 bases. CDR1 is MNHEY, CDR2 SVGAGI, per germline. The CDR3 sequence is 14 residues long. This specimen comes from a study of untreated major depressive disorder. Whole-study findings and limits: A comparatively small sample limits the generalizability of these findings. TRBV05-01 (Vbeta 5.1) usage was higher in CD4+ T cells of depressed patients than controls.

Method: immunoSEQ multiplex PCR; TCRdb's copy keeps in-frame clones and lacks some. The sample lists about 21,000 clones; about 90% were seen once. CD4+ T cells were isolated from thawed PBMCs by magnetic negative selection. About 95% CD4+ purity was typical by flow cytometry. Sequences were obtained from CD4+ T cells from PBMCs. The clonotype was recovered from a woman aged 40 to 50 in good health. The chain combines TRBV6-5 with TRBJ1-2, with a possible D match to TRBD1 (6 bases). DNA for the CDR3: TGTGCCAGCAGTTATTACAGGGCCGGGTCTGGCTACACCTTC. Protein product: CASSYYRAGSGYTF.